This TCR beta chain emerged from a study of T cells after yellow fever vaccination. This clonotype has a handful of counts. What it binds is not known. V lost 2 bases and J 0 bases, leaving 10 bases between the germline ends. CDR3 length: 14 residues. Germline CDR1 is SQVTM and CDR2 is ANQGSEA. TCRdb used MiXCR to reprocess the 5' RACE reads, holding one entry per CDR3 protein. The profile shows roughly 250,000 distinct CDR3 sequences, approximately 13% of them singletons. Study-wide points: Secondary responses were weaker yet peaked faster, day 5 versus 15. Abundant clonotypes (contaminants from the bulk population) could be present in FACS-sorted repertoires.

The sequence came from a man aged 25 to 45 who received the YFV17D yellow fever vaccine. This specimen was CD4+ T cells sorted from PBMCs, taken 45 days after the yellow fever booster vaccination. V usage is TRBV29-1 and J usage is TRBJ1-1; D perhaps matches TRBD1 (5 bases). CDR3 DNA: TGCAGCGTTGAAAAGGGACTACTGAACACTGAAGCTTTCTTT. This sequence encodes CSVEKGLLNTEAFF.